The clone carrying this TCR beta chain has only a few counts. Clones were read by immunoSEQ multiplex PCR, and TCRdb kept only the in-frame ones, dropping some. The sample shows approximately 24,000 clones, just under 75% of them seen only once. This CDR3 region has 15 residues. CDR1 is SGHVS and CDR2 is FNYEAQ in the germline V gene. The V end was cut by 0 bases, the J end by 1 base, with 9 bases between. Once isolated by positive magnetic bead selection, the CD4+ and CD8+ cells had their purity checked by flow cytometry. This sample stems from a study of somatic mutations in cytotoxic T cells in rheumatoid arthritis.

Sequenced input: CD8+ T cells sorted from blood. This TCR was sampled from a woman aged 18-29 years in good health. The chain uses TRBV7-6 and TRBJ2-5; possibly TRBD2 for D (5 bases). The CDR3: CASSLASGGQETQYF. The CDR3 DNA reads TGTGCCAGCAGCTTAGCCTCAGGAGGCCAAGAGACCCAGTACTTC.